This is a list of T cell receptor beta chains from one sample in a study of blood T cell repertoires in COVID-19. Measured with immunoSEQ multiplex PCR; TCRdb has only the in-frame clones, and not every one. The table shows fewer than 15,000 clones, with 85% to 90% occurring only once. Sequenced sample: peripheral blood. The receptor source for this set is an older woman in a cohort sampled during active or convalescent COVID-19. The CDR3 runs from the conserved cysteine through the conserved F or W. The size of a clone is reported for some rows only, either as once, few or many, or as a class for expanded clones.

>-|TRBV9|TRBJ2-2
CASSVLGGVPGELFF
>-|TRBV3-1/TRBV3-2|TRBJ2-5
CASSHPTLAEETQYF
>-|TRBV6-2/TRBV6-3|TRBJ1-2
CASSYSCTTRDSNYGYTF
>-|TRBV7-2|TRBJ1-1
CASSWGRNTEAFF
>once|TRBV27|TRBJ2-7
CASSLSKGPVSYEQYF
>-|TRBV30|TRBJ1-1
CAWRPRVNTEAFF
>-|TRBV10-3|TRBJ1-2
CAITPAGGPNYGYTF
>-|TRBV5-1|TRBJ2-5
CASSLGRDSPAKETQYF
>once|TRBV7-7|TRBJ2-3
CASSPEGLAGGTDTQYF
>few|TRBV5-1|TRBJ1-6
CASRLQGKENSPLHF
>-|TRBV2|TRBJ2-7
CASKRGGYEQYF
>-|TRBV5-1|TRBJ2-5
CASSLVARGETQYF
>-|TRBV20-1|TRBJ2-3
CSASGPADTQYF
>-|TRBV19|TRBJ2-5
CASSIQGLPGRETQYF
>few|TRBV2|TRBJ1-2
CASKQGTNYGYTF
>once|TRBV4-1|TRBJ2-7
CASSHGITSGGPYEQYF
>-|TRBV28|TRBJ1-5
CASSKSRKGNQPQHF
>-|TRBV6-5|TRBJ2-5
CASSYWVSGTQYF
>once|TRBV5-6|TRBJ2-4
CASSYGTGRGDIQYF
>-|TRBV6-5|TRBJ1-5
CASISGAPGQPQHF
>few|TRBV2|TRBJ2-2
CASRADRAYTGELFF
>-|TRBV7-2|TRBJ1-3
CASRFDSRNTIYF